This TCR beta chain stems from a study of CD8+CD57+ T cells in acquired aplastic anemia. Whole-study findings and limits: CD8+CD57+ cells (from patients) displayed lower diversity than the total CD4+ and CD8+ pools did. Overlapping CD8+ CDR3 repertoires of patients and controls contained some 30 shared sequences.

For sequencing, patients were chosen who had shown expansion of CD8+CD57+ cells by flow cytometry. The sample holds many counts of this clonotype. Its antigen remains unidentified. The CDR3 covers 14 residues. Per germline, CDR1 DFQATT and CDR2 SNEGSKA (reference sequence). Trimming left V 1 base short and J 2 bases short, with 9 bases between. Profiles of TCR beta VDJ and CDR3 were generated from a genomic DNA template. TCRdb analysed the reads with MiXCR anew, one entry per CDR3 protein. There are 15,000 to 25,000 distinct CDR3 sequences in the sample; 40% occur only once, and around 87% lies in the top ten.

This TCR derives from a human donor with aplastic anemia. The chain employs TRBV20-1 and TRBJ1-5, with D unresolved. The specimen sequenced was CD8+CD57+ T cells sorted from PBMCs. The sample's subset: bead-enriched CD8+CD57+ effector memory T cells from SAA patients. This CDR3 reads CSARAERGNQPQHF. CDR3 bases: TGCAGTGCTAGAGCTGAGAGGGGCAATCAGCCCCAGCATTTT.